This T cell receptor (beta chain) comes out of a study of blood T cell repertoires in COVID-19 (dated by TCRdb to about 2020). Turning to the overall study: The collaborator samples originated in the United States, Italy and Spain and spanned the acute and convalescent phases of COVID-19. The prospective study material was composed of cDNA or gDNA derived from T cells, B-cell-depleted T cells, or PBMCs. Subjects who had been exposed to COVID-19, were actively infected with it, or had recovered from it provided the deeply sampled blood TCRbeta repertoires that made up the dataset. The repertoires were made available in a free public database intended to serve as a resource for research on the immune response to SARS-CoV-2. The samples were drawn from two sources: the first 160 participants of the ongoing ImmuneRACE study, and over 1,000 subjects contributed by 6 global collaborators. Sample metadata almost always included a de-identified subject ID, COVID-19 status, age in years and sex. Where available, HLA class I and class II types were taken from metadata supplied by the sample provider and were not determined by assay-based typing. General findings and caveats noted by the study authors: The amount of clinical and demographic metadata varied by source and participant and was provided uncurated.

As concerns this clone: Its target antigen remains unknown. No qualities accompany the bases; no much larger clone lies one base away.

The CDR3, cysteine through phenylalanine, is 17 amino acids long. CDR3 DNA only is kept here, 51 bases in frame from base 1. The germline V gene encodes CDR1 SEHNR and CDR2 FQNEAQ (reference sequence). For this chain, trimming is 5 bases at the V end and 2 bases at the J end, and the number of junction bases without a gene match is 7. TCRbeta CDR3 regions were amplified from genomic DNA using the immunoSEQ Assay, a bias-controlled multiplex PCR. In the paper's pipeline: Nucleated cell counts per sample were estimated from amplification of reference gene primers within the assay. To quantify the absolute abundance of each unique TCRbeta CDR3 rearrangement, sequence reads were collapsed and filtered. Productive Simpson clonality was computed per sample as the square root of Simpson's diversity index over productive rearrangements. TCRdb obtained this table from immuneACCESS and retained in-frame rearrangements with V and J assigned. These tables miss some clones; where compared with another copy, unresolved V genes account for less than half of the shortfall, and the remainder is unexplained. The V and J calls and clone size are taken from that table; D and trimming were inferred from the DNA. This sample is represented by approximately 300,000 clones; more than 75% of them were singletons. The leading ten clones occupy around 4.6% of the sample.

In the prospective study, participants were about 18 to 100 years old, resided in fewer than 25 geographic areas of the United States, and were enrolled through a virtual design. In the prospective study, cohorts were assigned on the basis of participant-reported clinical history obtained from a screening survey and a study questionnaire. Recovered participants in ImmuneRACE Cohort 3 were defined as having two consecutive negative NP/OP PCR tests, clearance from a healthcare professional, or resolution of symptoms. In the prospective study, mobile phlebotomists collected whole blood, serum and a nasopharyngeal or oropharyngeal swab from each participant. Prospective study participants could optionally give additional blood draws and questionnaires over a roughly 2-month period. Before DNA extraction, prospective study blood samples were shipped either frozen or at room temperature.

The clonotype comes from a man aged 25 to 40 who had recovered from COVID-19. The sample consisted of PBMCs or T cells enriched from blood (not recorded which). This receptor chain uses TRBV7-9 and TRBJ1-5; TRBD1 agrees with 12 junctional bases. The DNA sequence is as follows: TGTGCCAGCAGCGACGCCGGGACAGGGGGCGGCAATCAGCCCCAGCATTTT. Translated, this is CASSDAGTGGGNQPQHF.